The clone carrying this TCR beta chain was observed a few times. Its antigen is unidentified. This CDR3 is also generated by other DNA sequences in the sample. This table comes from immunoSEQ multiplex PCR, and its TCRdb copy is limited to in-frame clones, with some not included. The table has millions of clones, less than 95% seen once. CDR1 and CDR2 from the germline V gene are SGHDT and YYEEEE. V gave up 0 bases and J gave up 5 bases, with 3 bases separating them. The CDR3 runs 12 residues. This sample was taken from a study of shared clonotypes between healthy human individuals. Study details: The donor pool was made up of a couple of women and three men aged 18 to 49. The study, taken as a whole, reports: Non-shared clonotypes had lower generation probabilities than clonotypes shared by all four sorted-subset donors.

Naive CD8 cells lacked CD45RO and underwent positive selection for CCR7, leaving out terminally differentiated effector memory CD45RA+ cells. Specimen: naive CD8+ T cells sorted from blood. This sequence joins TRBV5-6 and TRBJ2-1; D is ambiguous. The TCR sequence derives from a man aged 18 to 29 in good health. This chain's CDR3 is CASSLVDNEQFF. The CDR3, as DNA: TGTGCCAGCAGCTTGGTGGACAATGAGCAGTTCTTC.